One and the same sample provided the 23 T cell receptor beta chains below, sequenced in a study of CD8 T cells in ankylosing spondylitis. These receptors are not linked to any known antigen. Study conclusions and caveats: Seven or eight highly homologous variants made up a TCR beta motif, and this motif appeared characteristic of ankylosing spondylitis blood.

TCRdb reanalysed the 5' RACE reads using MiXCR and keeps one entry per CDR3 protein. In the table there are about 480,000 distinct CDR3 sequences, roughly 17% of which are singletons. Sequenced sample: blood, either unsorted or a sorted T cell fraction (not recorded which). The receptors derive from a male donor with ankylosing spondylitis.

The CDR3 reads CSATPPSGGYNEQFF. The DNA for the CDR3 is TGCAGTGCAACGCCCCCTAGCGGGGGTTACAATGAGCAGTTCTTC. This rearrangement joins TRBV20-1 to TRBJ2-1; 10 bases map to TRBD2. Trimming cost V 6 bases and J 4 bases; bases outside gene matches: 9. The length of the CDR3 is 15 residues. From germline, CDR1 is DFQATT and CDR2 SNEGSKA (reference sequence).

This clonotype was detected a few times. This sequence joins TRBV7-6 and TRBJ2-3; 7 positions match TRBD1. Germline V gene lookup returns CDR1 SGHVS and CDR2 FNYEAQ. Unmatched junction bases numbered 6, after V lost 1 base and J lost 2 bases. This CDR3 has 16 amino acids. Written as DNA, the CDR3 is TGTGCCAGCAGCTTAGGGGGACAGCTCACCACAGATACGCAGTATTTT. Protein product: CASSLGGQLTTDTQYF. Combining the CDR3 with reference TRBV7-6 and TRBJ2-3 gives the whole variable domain GAGVSQSPRYKVTKRGQDVALRCDPISGHVSLYWYRQALGQGPEFLTYFNYEAQQDKSGLPNDRFSAERPEGSISTLTIQRTEQRDSAMYRCASSLGGQLTTDTQYFGPGTRLTVL.

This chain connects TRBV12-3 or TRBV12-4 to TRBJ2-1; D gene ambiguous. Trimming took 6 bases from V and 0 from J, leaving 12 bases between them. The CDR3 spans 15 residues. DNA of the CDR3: TGTGCCAGCAGGTTGGACCGGAGCTCCTACAATGAGCAGTTCTTC. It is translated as CASRLDRSSYNEQFF.

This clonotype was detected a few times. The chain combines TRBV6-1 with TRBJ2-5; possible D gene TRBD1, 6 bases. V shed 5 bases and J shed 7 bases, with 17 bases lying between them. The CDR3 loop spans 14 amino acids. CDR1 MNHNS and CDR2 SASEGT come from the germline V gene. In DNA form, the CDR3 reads TGTGCCAGCAGTAAGGGGGTGGTAATCGGGACCCAGTACTTC. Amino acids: CASSKGVVIGTQYF.

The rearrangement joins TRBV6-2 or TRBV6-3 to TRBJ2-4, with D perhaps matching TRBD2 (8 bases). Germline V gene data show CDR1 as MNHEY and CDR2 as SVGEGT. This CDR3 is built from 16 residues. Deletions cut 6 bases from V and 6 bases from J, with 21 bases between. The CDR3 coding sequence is TGTGCCAGCAGCAAACTAGCGGACAGGAGAGGAAACATTCAGTACTTC. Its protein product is CASSKLADRRGNIQYF.

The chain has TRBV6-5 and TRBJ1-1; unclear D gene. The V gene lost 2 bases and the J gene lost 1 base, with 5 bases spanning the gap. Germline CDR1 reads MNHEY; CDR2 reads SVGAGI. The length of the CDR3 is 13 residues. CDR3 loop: CASSYTANTEAFF. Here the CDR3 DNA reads TGTGCCAGCAGTTACACGGCGAACACTGAAGCTTTCTTT.

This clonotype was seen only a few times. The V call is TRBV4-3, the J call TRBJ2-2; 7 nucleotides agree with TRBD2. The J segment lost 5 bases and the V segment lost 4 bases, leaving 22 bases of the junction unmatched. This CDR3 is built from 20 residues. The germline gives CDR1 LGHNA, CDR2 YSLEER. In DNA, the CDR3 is TGCGCCAGCAGCCTCGCGCCCGGGCTAGCGGCCGCGGTTGGAACCGGGGAGCTGTTTTTT. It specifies CASSLAPGLAAAVGTGELFF.

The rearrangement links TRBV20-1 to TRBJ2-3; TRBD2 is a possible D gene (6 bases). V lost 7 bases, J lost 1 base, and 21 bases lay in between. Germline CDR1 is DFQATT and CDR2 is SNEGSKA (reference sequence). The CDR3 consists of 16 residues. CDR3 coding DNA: TGCAGTGTCAGAGGGTCCGGAACTAGCCGCACAGATACGCAGTATTTT. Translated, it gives CSVRGSGTSRTDTQYF.

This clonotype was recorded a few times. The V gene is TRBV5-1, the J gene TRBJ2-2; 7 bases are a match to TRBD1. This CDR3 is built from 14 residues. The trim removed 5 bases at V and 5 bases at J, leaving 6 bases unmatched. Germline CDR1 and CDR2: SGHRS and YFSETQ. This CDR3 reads CASRTGYLTGELFF. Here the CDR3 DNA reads TGCGCCAGCAGGACAGGGTATCTTACCGGGGAGCTGTTTTTT.

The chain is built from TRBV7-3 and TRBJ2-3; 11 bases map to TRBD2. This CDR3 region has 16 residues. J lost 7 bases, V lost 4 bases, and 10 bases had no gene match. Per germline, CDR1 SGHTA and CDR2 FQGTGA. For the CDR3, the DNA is TGTGCCAGCAGCTCCGGGACTAGCGGAGGCATGAATACGCAGTATTTT. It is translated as CASSSGTSGGMNTQYF.

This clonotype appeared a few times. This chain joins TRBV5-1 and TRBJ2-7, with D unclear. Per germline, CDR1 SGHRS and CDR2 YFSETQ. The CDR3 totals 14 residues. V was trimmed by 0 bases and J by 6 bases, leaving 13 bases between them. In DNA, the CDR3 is TGCGCCAGCAGCTTGGTGGCTAGAACTGGCGAGCAGTACTTC. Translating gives CASSLVARTGEQYF.

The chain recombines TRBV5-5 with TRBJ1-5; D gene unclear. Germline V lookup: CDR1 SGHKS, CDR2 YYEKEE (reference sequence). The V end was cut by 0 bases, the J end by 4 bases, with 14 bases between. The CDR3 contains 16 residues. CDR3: CASSLEGPYPNQPQHF. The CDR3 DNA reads TGTGCCAGCAGCTTGGAAGGGCCGTACCCTAATCAGCCCCAGCATTTT.

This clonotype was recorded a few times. The CDR3 is CASRTTGRVSPGELFF. The CDR3 region has the DNA TGCGCCAGCAGAACTACAGGTCGGGTGTCACCCGGGGAGCTGTTTTTT. The chain is built from TRBV5-1 and TRBJ2-2, with a tentative D call TRBD1 (5 bases). V was clipped by 5 bases and J by 6 bases, with 20 bases between them. This CDR3 is 16 amino acids long. Germline V gives CDR1 SGHRS, CDR2 YFSETQ.

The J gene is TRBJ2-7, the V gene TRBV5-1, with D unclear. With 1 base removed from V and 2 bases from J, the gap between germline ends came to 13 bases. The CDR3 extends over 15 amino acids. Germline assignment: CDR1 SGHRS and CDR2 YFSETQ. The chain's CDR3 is CASSLIADPTYEQYF. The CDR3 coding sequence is TGCGCCAGCAGCTTGATTGCGGATCCCACCTACGAGCAGTACTTC.

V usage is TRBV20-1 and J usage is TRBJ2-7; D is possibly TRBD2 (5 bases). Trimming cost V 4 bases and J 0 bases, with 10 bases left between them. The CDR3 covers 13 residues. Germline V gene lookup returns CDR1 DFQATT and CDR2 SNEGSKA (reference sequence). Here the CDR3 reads CSAKTGFSYEQYF. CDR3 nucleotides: TGCAGTGCTAAGACGGGGTTCTCCTACGAGCAGTACTTC.

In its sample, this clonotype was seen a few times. CDR3 protein: CASRPGQGDQPQHF. The DNA of the CDR3 is TGTGCCAGCAGACCCGGGCAGGGGGATCAGCCCCAGCATTTT. The rearrangement joins TRBV12-3 or TRBV12-4 to TRBJ1-5, with 7 nucleotides matching TRBD1. The V segment lost 6 bases and the J segment 5 bases; nucleotides outside the gene matches: 7. The CDR3 covers 14 residues.

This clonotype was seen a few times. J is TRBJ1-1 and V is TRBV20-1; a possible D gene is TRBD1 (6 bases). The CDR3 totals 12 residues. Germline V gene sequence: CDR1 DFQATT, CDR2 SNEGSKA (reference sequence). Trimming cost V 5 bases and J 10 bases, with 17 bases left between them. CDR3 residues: CSALPGGKGAFF. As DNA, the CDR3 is TGCAGTGCTCTCCCCGGGGGCAAGGGAGCTTTCTTT.

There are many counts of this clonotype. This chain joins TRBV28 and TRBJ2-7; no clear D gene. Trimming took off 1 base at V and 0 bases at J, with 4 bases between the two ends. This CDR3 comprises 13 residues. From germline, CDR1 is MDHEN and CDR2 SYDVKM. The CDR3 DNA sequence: TGTGCCAGCAGTTTATCCCCCTCCTACGAGCAGTACTTC. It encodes CASSLSPSYEQYF.

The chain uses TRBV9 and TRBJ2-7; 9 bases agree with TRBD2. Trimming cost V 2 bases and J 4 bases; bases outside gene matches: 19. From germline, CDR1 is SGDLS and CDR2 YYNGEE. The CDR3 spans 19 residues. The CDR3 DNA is TGTGCCAGCAGCGTGGGGCCCCCAGGCGGGGCACTAGCGGGTTACGAGCAGTACTTC. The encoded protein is CASSVGPPGGALAGYEQYF.

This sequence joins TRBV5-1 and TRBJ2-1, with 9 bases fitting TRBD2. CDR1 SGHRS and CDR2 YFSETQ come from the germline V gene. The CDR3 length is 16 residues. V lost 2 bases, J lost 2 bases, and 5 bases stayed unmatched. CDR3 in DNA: TGCGCCAGCAGCTTACATTTAGCGGGGGCCTACAATGAGCAGTTCTTC. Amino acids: CASSLHLAGAYNEQFF.

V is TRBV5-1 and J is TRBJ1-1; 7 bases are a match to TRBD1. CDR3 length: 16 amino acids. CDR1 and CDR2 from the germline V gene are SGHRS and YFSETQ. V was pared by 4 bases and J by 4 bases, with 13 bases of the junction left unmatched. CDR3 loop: CASSPDRVGVGTEAFF. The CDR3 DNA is TGCGCCAGCAGCCCAGACAGGGTGGGGGTAGGCACTGAAGCTTTCTTT.

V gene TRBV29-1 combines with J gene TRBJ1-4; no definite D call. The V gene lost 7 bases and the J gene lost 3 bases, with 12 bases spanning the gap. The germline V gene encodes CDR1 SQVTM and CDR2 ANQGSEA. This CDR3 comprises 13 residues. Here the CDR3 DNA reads TGCAGCGCCGTTAACGGGGCTAATGAAAAACTGTTTTTT. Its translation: CSAVNGANEKLFF.

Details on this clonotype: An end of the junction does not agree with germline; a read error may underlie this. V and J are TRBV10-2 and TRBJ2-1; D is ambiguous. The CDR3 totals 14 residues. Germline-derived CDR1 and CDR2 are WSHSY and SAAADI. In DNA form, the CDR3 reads TGCGCCAGCAATGAGCAGGCCTCCTACAATGAGCAGTTCTTC. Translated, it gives CASNEQASYNEQFF.